Below, 9 T cell receptor beta chains from the same sample are listed, as sequenced in a study of molecular identifiers for immune sequencing clone quantification. TCRdb reprocessed the PCR reads with MiXCR, giving one entry per CDR3 protein. The table lists roughly 320,000 distinct CDR3 sequences, over 20% of them singletons. Specimen: naive CD8+ T cells from blood, with Jurkat cell RNA spiked in. Regarding subset: FACS-sorted CD8+CD4-CCR7+CD45RA+ naive T cells. Receptors were obtained from a human donor in good health. Some libraries in this study had Jurkat cell RNA spiked in.

On this clonotype itself: A much larger clone is a single base away; this may be a read error. The chain has TRBV20-1 and TRBJ1-1; tentatively, D is TRBD1 (5 bases). The CDR3 is made up of 15 amino acids. CDR1 DFQATT and CDR2 SNEGSKA come from the germline V gene (reference sequence). CDR3 residues: CSARDGGVTNAEAFF. The CDR3 coding sequence is TGCAGTGCTAGAGATGGAGGGGTCACGAACGCTGAAGCTTTCTTT.

There are many counts of this clonotype. The rearrangement joins TRBV28 to TRBJ2-3; D might be TRBD1 (6 bases). V was clipped by 5 bases and J by 0 bases, with 15 bases between them. The germline V gene has CDR1 MDHEN and CDR2 SYDVKM. CDR3 size: 16 residues. The CDR3 DNA is TGTGCCAGCAGTCTCGACAGGAGAGCTAGCACAGATACGCAGTATTTT. Encoded protein: CASSLDRRASTDTQYF.

The V and J genes are TRBV11-3 and TRBJ2-1; D is uncertain. The ends were cut back, 0 bases at V and 9 bases at J, with 24 bases in the middle. This CDR3 comprises 18 residues. CDR1 is SGHNT, CDR2 YENEEA, per germline. CDR3 in amino acids: CASSLDSGGSLVPGEQFF. CDR3 nucleotide sequence: TGTGCCAGCAGCTTAGACTCCGGCGGTAGTTTAGTGCCTGGTGAGCAGTTCTTC.

In its sample, this clonotype was seen many times. V gene TRBV28 combines with J gene TRBJ1-1; maybe TRBD1 (5 bases). The CDR3 sequence is 16 residues long. Trimming pared 6 bases from V and 5 bases from J, leaving 22 bases between. Germline values: CDR1 MDHEN, CDR2 SYDVKM. DNA of the CDR3: TGTGCCAGCAGCTCCTCTTTTCCGGGGCGAGGGACTGAAGCTTTCTTT. This encodes CASSSSFPGRGTEAFF.

V is TRBV4-1 and J is TRBJ1-1; TRBD1 matches at 9 bases. With V trimmed by 3 bases and J by 0 bases, 11 bases remained unmatched. Germline values: CDR1 MGHRA, CDR2 YSYEKL. This CDR3 comprises 18 residues. The CDR3 spells CASSHQPTGGGLNTEAFF. The CDR3 region has the DNA TGCGCCAGCAGCCACCAACCGACAGGGGGTGGGTTGAACACTGAAGCTTTCTTT.

V and J are TRBV27 and TRBJ1-1, with D perhaps matching TRBD1 (6 bases). Deletions cut 1 base from V and 5 bases from J, with 11 bases between. The germline V gene encodes CDR1 MNHEY and CDR2 SMNVEV (reference sequence). CDR3 size: 14 residues. In DNA form, the CDR3 reads TGTGCCAGCAGTTTATTTGGGGGGCAGACTGAAGCTTTCTTT. Encoded protein: CASSLFGGQTEAFF.

This clonotype was seen at least ten times. V usage is TRBV14 and J usage is TRBJ1-2; possibly TRBD1 for D (5 bases). The CDR3 length is 14 residues. Germline CDR1 and CDR2: SGHDN and FVKESK. Trimming pared 0 bases from V and 5 bases from J, leaving 10 bases between. The CDR3 DNA reads as TGTGCCAGCAGCCAAGAGATAGGGGTATATGGCTACACCTTC. Translation gives CASSQEIGVYGYTF.

This clonotype was picked up many times. The rearrangement joins TRBV11-2 to TRBJ2-5; a weak D match, TRBD2 (5 bases). The V gene's germline CDR1 is SGHAT and CDR2 FQNNGV. Trimming stripped 2 bases from V and 5 bases from J, with 12 bases between. The CDR3 sequence is 14 residues long. CDR3 nucleotides: TGTGCCAGCAGCTTAACTCGAGGGTATGAGACCCAGTACTTC. Amino acids: CASSLTRGYETQYF.

This clonotype was seen a few times. A read error may explain this, as a much larger clone is one base away. The chain is built from TRBV3-1 and TRBJ2-7, with D unresolved. CDR1 and CDR2 (germline): LGHDT, YNNKEL (reference sequence). The V end was cut by 1 base, the J end by 5 bases, with 9 bases between. The CDR3 is 13 amino acids. The chain's CDR3 is CASSQGLPHEQYF. The CDR3 DNA is TGTGCCAGCAGCCAAGGTTTGCCGCACGAGCAGTACTTC.